The TCR beta chain described here comes from a study of CD8+CD57+ T cells in acquired aplastic anemia. Sequenced patients had shown CD8+CD57+ cell expansion by flow cytometry. This clonotype appeared many times. This CDR3 is built from 16 residues. Germline values: CDR1 MRHNA, CDR2 SNTAGT. V shed 1 base and J shed 4 bases, with 16 bases lying between them. The study profiled TCR beta VDJ and CDR3 using genomic DNA as template. TCRdb itself ran the reads through MiXCR, one entry per CDR3 protein. There are hundreds of thousands of distinct CDR3 sequences in the sample; around 45% occur only once, and under 9% lies in the top ten.

Material: sorted CD4+, CD8+, or CD8+CD57+ T cells (not recorded which) from PBMCs. The receptor was isolated from a human donor with aplastic anemia. The V and J genes are TRBV6-4 and TRBJ1-2; D gene uncertain. This CDR3 reads CASSDYSAGRAYGYTF. The CDR3 nucleotides are TGTGCCAGCAGTGACTATTCAGCGGGTAGGGCCTATGGCTACACCTTC.